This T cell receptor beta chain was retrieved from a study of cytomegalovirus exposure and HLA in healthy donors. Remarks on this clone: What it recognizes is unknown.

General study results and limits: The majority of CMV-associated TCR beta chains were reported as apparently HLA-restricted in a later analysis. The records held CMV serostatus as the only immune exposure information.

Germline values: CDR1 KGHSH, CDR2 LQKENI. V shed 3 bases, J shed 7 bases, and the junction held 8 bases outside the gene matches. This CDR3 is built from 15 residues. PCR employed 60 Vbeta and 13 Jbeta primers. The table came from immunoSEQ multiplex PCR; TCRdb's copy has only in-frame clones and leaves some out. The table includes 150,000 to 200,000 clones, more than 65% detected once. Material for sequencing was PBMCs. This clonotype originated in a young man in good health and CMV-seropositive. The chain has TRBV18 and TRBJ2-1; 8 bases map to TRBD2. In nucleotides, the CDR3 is TGTGCCAGCTCACCGGGACTAGTTTCGGGTAATGAGCAGTTCTTC. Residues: CASSPGLVSGNEQFF.